This TCR beta chain appears in the sequencing data of a study of T cells in Graves' hyperthyroidism and ophthalmopathy (dated by TCRdb to the late 2010s). At the level of the whole study: Peripheral blood samples were taken at initial diagnosis, before any treatment was given. A discovery cohort of about a hundred patients, about 40 with Graves' ophthalmopathy and fewer than 65 with stable Graves' hyperthyroidism, was used to find distinguishing TCR V-J signatures. Prospective prediction of ophthalmopathy was tested in an independent validation cohort consisting of 18 to 20 hyperthyroidism patients and 15 or so patients who later progressed to ophthalmopathy. The 100 discovery patients were randomly divided into training and test sets at a 7:3 ratio. In more than 5 Graves' hyperthyroidism patients, the study also compared T-cell repertoires from thyroid tissue with T-cell repertoires from blood. Once sampling was done, hyperthyroidism patients were given methimazole at a starting dose of 30 mg daily, whereas ophthalmopathy patients were given high-dose intravenous methylprednisolone. According to the paper, TCR Vbeta CDR3 sequencing was carried out on about 140 peripheral blood samples, which came from over 40 ophthalmopathy, approximately 72 hyperthyroidism and about 17 progressor patients.

The TCR beta CDR3 regions were amplified from the RNA transcripts. For the first round of RT-PCR on the TCR CDR3, the HTBI primer set was used together with the Qiagen OneStep RT-PCR kit. A second multiplex PCR round built the libraries, followed by size selection and purification. The libraries were sequenced on an Illumina HiSeq2000 using paired-end 100 bp reads. For the original study's pipeline: SOAPnuke was used to process the raw data, throwing out any read that contained adapters or uncalled bases, had a mean Phred below 15, or lacked an exact constant-primer or identifier match. COPE v1.2.5 was used to merge high-quality paired reads, and clonotypes were defined as unique nucleotide sequences. MiTCR v1.1 was used to align the clonotypes against IMGT TRBV, TRBD and TRBJ reference segments. The analysis was restricted to V-J combinations with a frequency above 0.0001, which together covered approximately 99% of the repertoires. The TCS score was defined as the ratio of F50 (clonal expansion) to E x V (chaos), calculated using BLOSUM62-based TCRdist between CDR3 peptides within each V-J. Welch's t-statistics and random forest reduced approximately 520 V-J features to some 14, which were used in a naive Bayes classifier (R e1071). TCRdb reworked the public reads: Q25 trimming with fastp, MiXCR clone assembly, productive beta chains retained. Each entry is one CDR3 protein sequence, shown with its most common DNA and genes. The V and J calls here are based on TCRdb, not the publication. Within this sample are roughly 500,000 distinct CDR3 sequences, with less than 25% of them counted one time only. The top ten clonotypes cover roughly 10% of the sample.

This clonotype occurred many times. There is no known antigen for this receptor. No much larger clone exists at a distance of one base, and base qualities are not known. In the ophthalmopathy patients, disease was moderately to severely active, with a Clinical Activity Score of 3 or more, a NOSPECS grade of 4 or more, and a duration of less than 3 months. Exclusion was applied to patients with uncontrolled infections, other autoimmune diseases, pregnancy or lactation. Diagnoses were established on the basis of clinical symptoms, serum thyroxine and TRAb, thyroid ultrasound, and orbital computed tomography. Ficoll-Paque density gradient centrifugation was used to isolate PBMCs from around 10 ml of fresh peripheral blood. Total RNA was extracted with Trizol reagent, and quality was checked on an Agilent 2100 Bioanalyzer. Results and caveats for the whole study, not just this receptor: Most expanded thyroid clonotypes (frequency above 0.001) were also found in blood, which suggests that blood repertoires may mirror thyroid immune responses. Sample size was not statistically predetermined, and blinding of investigators to group allocation was not performed. In validation, the model predicted progression to ophthalmopathy a median of around 6.5 months before onset, with about 70% sensitivity and about 75% specificity. In cross-validation, a model built on a 13 V-J signature told ophthalmopathy apart from stable hyperthyroidism with 85% to 90% sensitivity and approximately 81% specificity, and in testing the same model reached 80%/75%.

CDR1 and CDR2 were assigned from the germline V gene as LGHNA and YSLEER. V drops 1 base and J drops 1 base, leaving 10 bases in between. Taken from cysteine to phenylalanine, the CDR3 has 15 residues. The entry retains the CDR3 DNA only, 45 bases that are in frame from base 1. The sample comprised blood. The chain is made from TRBV4-3 and TRBJ1-1; a confident D gene designation cannot be given. The TCR was taken from a woman under 40 with Graves' ophthalmopathy. The sequenced DNA: TGCGCCAGCAGCCAAGGGTGGGCGGGGAACACTGAAGCTTTCTTT. It encodes CASSQGWAGNTEAFF.